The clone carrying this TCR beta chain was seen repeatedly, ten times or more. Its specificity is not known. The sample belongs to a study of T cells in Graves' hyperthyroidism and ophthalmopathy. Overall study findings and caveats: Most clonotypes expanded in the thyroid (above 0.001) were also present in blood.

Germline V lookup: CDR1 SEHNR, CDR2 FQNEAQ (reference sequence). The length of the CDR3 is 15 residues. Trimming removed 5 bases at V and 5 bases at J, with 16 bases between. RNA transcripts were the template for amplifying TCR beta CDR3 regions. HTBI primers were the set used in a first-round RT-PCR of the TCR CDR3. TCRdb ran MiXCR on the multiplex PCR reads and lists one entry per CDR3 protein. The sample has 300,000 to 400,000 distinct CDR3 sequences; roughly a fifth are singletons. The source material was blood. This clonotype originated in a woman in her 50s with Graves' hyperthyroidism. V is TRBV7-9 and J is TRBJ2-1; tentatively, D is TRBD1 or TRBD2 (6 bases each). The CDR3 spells CASSPYRGLDNEQFF. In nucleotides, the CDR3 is TGTGCCAGCAGCCCCTATCGGGGGCTTGACAATGAGCAGTTCTTC.